In its sample, the clone carrying this T cell receptor (beta chain) was seen a few times. Its target is unknown. TCR beta libraries were prepared from cDNA with unique molecular identifiers. T cells numbering roughly 1 to 11 million yielded cDNA molecules that totaled about 500,000. TCRdb re-derived calls from the PCR reads in MiXCR, one entry per CDR3 protein. There are about 820,000 distinct CDR3 sequences in the sample; 53% occur only once, and over 4% lies in the top ten. The CDR3 runs 12 residues. The ends were cut back, 4 bases at V and 7 bases at J, with 12 bases in the middle. Germline V gene data show CDR1 as SGHRS and CDR2 as YFSETQ. This record belongs to a study of post-analysis software for immune sequencing data. Across the study: Disease courses included relapsing-remitting, secondary progressive and progressive-relapsing multiple sclerosis.

Whole-study results and caveats: Under the F measure, samples that were prepared in one batch clustered strongly together. A handful of TRBV segments were significantly more frequent in patients than in controls. TRBV5-6, TRBV5-1 and TRBV20-1 were among these segments. Controls showed significantly higher normalized Chao1 diversity than did multiple sclerosis patients.

The TCR comes from a girl under 18 with multiple sclerosis. The J gene is TRBJ2-7, the V gene TRBV5-1; D is undetermined. Sequencing was carried out using blood. The CDR3, as DNA: TGCGCCAGCAGCCACGGGTCGCGGGAGCAGTACTTC. It translates to CASSHGSREQYF.